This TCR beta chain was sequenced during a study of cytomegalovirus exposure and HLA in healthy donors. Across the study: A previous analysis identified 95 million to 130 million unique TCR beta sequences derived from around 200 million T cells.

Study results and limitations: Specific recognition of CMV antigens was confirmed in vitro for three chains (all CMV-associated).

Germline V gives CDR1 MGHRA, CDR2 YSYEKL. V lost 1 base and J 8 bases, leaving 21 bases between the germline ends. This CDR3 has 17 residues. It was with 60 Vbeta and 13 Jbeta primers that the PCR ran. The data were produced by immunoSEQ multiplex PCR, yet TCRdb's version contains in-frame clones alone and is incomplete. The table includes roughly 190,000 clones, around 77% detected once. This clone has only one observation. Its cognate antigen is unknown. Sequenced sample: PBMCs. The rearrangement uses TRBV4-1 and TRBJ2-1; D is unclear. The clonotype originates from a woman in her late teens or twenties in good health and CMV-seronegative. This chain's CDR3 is CASSQVTELPSKHEQFF. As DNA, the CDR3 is TGCGCCAGCAGCCAAGTCACGGAGTTACCCTCCAAGCATGAGCAGTTCTTC.